This T cell receptor beta chain stems from a study of PD-L1 blockade in urothelial cancer. The table came from immunoSEQ multiplex PCR; TCRdb's copy has only in-frame clones and leaves some out. The profile shows 35,000 to 45,000 clones, more than 75% of them singletons. Each individual provided 1 to 8 samples (taken pretreatment and on-treatment). This CDR3 contains 15 residues. The V end lost 2 bases, the J end lost 4 bases, and 12 bases lay between the germline ends. The germline gives CDR1 SNHLY, CDR2 FYNNEI. The chain couples TRBV2 to TRBJ2-1, with D possibly TRBD1 on 5 matching bases. The clonotype comes from a woman between 55 and 75 years old with urothelial cancer. This material consisted of PBMCs, taken around atezolizumab (anti-PD-L1) treatment. CDR3 in DNA: TGTGCCAGCAGTGAATGGCAGGGATCTTACAATGAGCAGTTCTTC. Protein: CASSEWQGSYNEQFF.